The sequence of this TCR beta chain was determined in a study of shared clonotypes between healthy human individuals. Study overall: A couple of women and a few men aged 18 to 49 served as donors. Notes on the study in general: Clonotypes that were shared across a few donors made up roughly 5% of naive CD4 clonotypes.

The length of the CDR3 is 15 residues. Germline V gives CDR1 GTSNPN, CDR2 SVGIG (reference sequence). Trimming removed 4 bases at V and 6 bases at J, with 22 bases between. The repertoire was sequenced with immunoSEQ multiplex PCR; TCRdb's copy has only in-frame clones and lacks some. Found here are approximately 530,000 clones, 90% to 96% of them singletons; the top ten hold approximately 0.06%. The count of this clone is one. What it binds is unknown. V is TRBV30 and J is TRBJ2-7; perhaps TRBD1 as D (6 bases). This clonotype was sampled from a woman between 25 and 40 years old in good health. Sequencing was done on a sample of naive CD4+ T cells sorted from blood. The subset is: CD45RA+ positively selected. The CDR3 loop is CAWKYAGEWIREQYF. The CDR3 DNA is TGTGCCTGGAAGTACGCAGGGGAGTGGATTCGCGAGCAGTACTTC.